The 32 T cell receptor beta chains listed next were all sequenced from one sample in a study of metastatic and nonmetastatic thyroid tumors. Prior to thyroid surgery, none of the patients had received any treatment. Using MiXCR, TCRdb reanalyzed the PCR reads. The table lists about 90,000 clones, 7.5% to 9% of them singletons. The sample was blood. These TCRs come from a female donor with papillary thyroid cancer or a benign thyroid nodule (not recorded which). Some clones in this sample may be carry-over from other donors' samples.

This clone occurred a few times. The chain couples TRBV6-2 or TRBV6-3 to TRBJ1-6; D is undetermined. The CDR3 runs to 17 residues. V dropped 0 bases and J dropped 0 bases, with 9 bases sitting between them. Germline values: CDR1 MNHEY, CDR2 SVGEGT. The CDR3 DNA reads as TGTGCCAGCAGTTACTCGGCGGAACCCTCCTATAATTCACCCCTCCACTTT. The encoded protein is CASSYSAEPSYNSPLHF.

This clone appeared many times. This sample also contains other DNA sequences that code for the same CDR3. This rearrangement joins TRBV6-1 to TRBJ2-7, with 7 nucleotides matching TRBD1. V was pared by 5 bases and J by 1 base, with 2 bases of the junction left unmatched. This CDR3 region has 13 residues. Looked up from germline, CDR1 is MNHNS and CDR2 is SASEGT. As DNA, the CDR3 is TGTGCCAGCAGTCCGGGACAGTCCTACGAGCAGTACTTC. This codes for CASSPGQSYEQYF.

The gene calls are TRBV14 and TRBJ2-5; 12 nucleotides agree with TRBD2. Per the germline V gene, CDR1 is SGHDN and CDR2 is FVKESK. CDR3 length: 15 amino acids. V dropped 4 bases and J dropped 1; count of bases not matched to a gene: 1. The CDR3 coding sequence is TGTGCCAGCAGCCCGGGACTAGCGGGCCAAGAGACCCAGTACTTC. Protein: CASSPGLAGQETQYF.

This clone occurred many times. The chain couples TRBV7-9 to TRBJ2-7; TRBD2 matches 9 bases. Germline CDR1 and CDR2: SEHNR and FQNEAQ (reference sequence). The J segment lost 6 bases and the V segment lost 5 bases, leaving 2 bases of the junction unmatched. The CDR3 is made up of 12 amino acids. The CDR3 spells CASSASGVEQYF. The CDR3 nucleotides read TGTGCCAGCAGCGCTAGCGGGGTCGAGCAGTACTTC. The complete variable domain, with remaining parts taken from reference TRBV7-9 and TRBJ2-7, reads DTGVSQNPRHKITKRGQNVTFRCDPISEHNRLYWYRQTLGQGPEFLTYFQNEAQLEKSRLLSDRFSAERPKGSFSTLEIQRTEQGDSAMYLCASSASGVEQYFGPGTRLTVT.

This clone was seen many times. The chain links TRBV6-1 to TRBJ1-2, with TRBD1 matching 7 bases. CDR1 is MNHNS and CDR2 is SASEGT in the germline V gene. Trimming took 6 bases from V and 3 from J; bases not matched to a gene: 4. This CDR3 has 13 residues. The CDR3 is CASSPTGDYGYTF. CDR3 DNA sequence: TGTGCCAGCAGCCCTACAGGGGACTATGGCTACACCTTC.

This clone was recorded many times. The CDR3 is CASSPPGEVGNQPQHF. As DNA, the CDR3 is TGTGCCAGCTCACCACCCGGGGAAGTTGGCAATCAGCCCCAGCATTTT. The chain employs TRBV18 and TRBJ1-5; D is unclear. In germline, CDR1 is KGHSH, CDR2 LQKENI. V was clipped by 0 bases and J by 2 bases, with 11 bases between them. This CDR3 is built from 16 residues.

As regards this clone: Germline is not matched at one junction end, which may reflect a read error. The chain carries TRBV20-1 and TRBJ2-5; the D gene could be TRBD1 or TRBD2 (5 bases each). CDR3 length equals 15 residues. Germline V CDR1 and CDR2: DFQATT, SNEGSKA (reference sequence). The CDR3 region is CSARAVAVVVGTQYF. Here the CDR3 DNA reads TGCAGTGCTAGAGCCGTAGCTGTGGTGGTAGGGACCCAATACTTC.

This clone was picked up a small number of times. Given the absence of the conserved phenylalanine or tryptophan at the CDR3 end, a read error is likely. The chain links TRBV29-1 to TRBJ2-1; possibly TRBD1 for D (6 bases). Trimming shortened V by 6 bases and J by 3 bases, and 15 bases separated the two germline ends. The CDR3 runs to 14 residues. Germline CDR1 is SQVTM and CDR2 is ANQGSEA. In DNA form, the CDR3 reads TGCAGCGTGGGCCGGGACACACGCTACAATGAGCAGTTCTCC. It yields the protein CSVGRDTRYNEQFS.

This clone appeared a few times. The junction shows a germline mismatch at one end, possibly a read error. The chain uses TRBV27 and TRBJ2-7, with D possibly being TRBD1 (6 bases). CDR1 and CDR2 (germline): MNHEY, SMNVEV (reference sequence). There are 13 residues in the CDR3. The CDR3 DNA reads TGTGCCAGCAGTGGACGCGAAGGGGGACCCCGACGCTTC. This gives the protein CASSGREGGPRRF.

This clone was detected many times. This CDR3 is also generated by other DNA sequences in the sample. V and J are TRBV9 and TRBJ2-2; D is unclear. CDR3 length equals 15 residues. V was shortened by 3 bases and J by 0 bases, with 9 bases between the two germline ends. Germline V lookup: CDR1 SGDLS, CDR2 YYNGEE. CDR3 nucleotide sequence: TGTGCCAGCAGCGGGGTCGTGCCGAACACCGGGGAGCTGTTTTTT. This translates into CASSGVVPNTGELFF.

This clone was seen at least ten times. The chain is built from TRBV11-1 and TRBJ2-7, with TRBD1 identical over 9 bases. This CDR3 contains 17 residues. CDR1 and CDR2 (germline): SGHAT, FQDESV (reference sequence). V dropped 3 bases and J dropped 4; count of bases not matched to a gene: 13. This chain's CDR3 is CASSFREDRGRLYEQYF. CDR3 DNA: TGTGCCAGCAGCTTTCGCGAGGACAGGGGACGCCTATACGAGCAGTACTTC.

Comments on this clone: Since a much larger clone is just one base distant, this may be a read error. V usage is TRBV6-2 or TRBV6-3 and J usage is TRBJ2-7; the D gene is possibly TRBD1 (6 bases). This CDR3 spans 13 amino acids. The germline V gene encodes CDR1 MNHEY and CDR2 SVGEGT. Between the trimmed V and J ends, which lost 2 bases and 4 bases, there was a span of 9 bases. The CDR3 sequence is CASSYVGGYEQYF. The CDR3 bases are TGTGCCAGCAGTTACGTAGGGGGATACGAGCAGTACTTC.

In this sample, this clone turned up many times. This rearrangement joins TRBV12-5 to TRBJ1-5; 11 bases fit TRBD1. CDR1 LGHNT and CDR2 FRNRAP come from the germline V gene. With 0 bases clipped from V and 6 bases from J, the junction kept 4 bases outside the gene matches. The CDR3 has 16 residues. The chain's CDR3 is CASGLVLGQGVQPQHF. CDR3 DNA: TGTGCTAGTGGTTTGGTATTGGGACAGGGGGTTCAGCCCCAGCATTTT.

In the case of this clone: A much larger clonotype is one base distant, so this may be a read error. This sample includes further DNA sequences coding for the same CDR3. The genes are TRBV6-1 and TRBJ2-1, with D possibly matching TRBD2 (5 bases). This CDR3 has 13 amino acids. Germline lookup yields CDR1 MNHNS and CDR2 SASEGT. This chain's CDR3 is CAGQWGAYNEQFF. Written as DNA, the CDR3 is TGTGCCGGGCAATGGGGAGCCTATAATGAGCAGTTCTTC.

This clone has only a few counts. The chain links TRBV20-1 to TRBJ2-7; 8 bases fit TRBD1. The CDR3 is 14 residues long. J lost 7 bases, V lost 1 base, and 9 bases had no gene match. Germline V gives CDR1 DFQATT, CDR2 SNEGSKA (reference sequence). CDR3: CSARAPGGAGEQYF. The CDR3 DNA is TGCAGTGCTAGAGCCCCAGGGGGCGCGGGAGAGCAGTACTTC.

This clone came up many times. The chain employs TRBV20-1 and TRBJ2-1, with 11 bases aligning to TRBD2. CDR3 length: 14 amino acids. V shed 2 bases, J shed 7 bases, and the junction held 4 bases outside the gene matches. The germline V gene encodes CDR1 DFQATT and CDR2 SNEGSKA (reference sequence). CDR3 in amino acids: CSARIAGGQNEQFF. CDR3 sequence (DNA): TGCAGTGCTAGAATAGCGGGGGGGCAAAATGAGCAGTTCTTC.

This clone was detected only a few times. This chain connects TRBV5-1 to TRBJ1-6; TRBD1 is a possible D gene (6 bases). The CDR3 contains 18 residues. Germline CDR1 SGHRS, CDR2 YFSETQ. Trimming cost V 1 base and J 0 bases, with 14 bases left between them. CDR3 loop: CASSLSGGGSSYNSPLHF. The DNA for the CDR3 is TGCGCCAGCAGCTTGTCTGGGGGCGGGAGCTCCTATAATTCACCCCTCCACTTT.

The table lists this clone with many counts. Compared with germline, one end of the junction differs, possibly owing to a read error. The rearrangement links TRBV18 to TRBJ2-6, with D tentatively TRBD1 or TRBD2 (6 bases each). This CDR3 spans 18 amino acids. Germline CDR1 KGHSH, CDR2 LQKENI. This chain's CDR3 is CASLPRYQGRSGANVLTF. As DNA, the CDR3 is TGTGCCAGCTTACCACGGTACCAGGGGAGGTCTGGGGCCAACGTCCTGACTTTC.

This clone was observed a handful of times. The chain combines TRBV2 with TRBJ2-2; weak D call: TRBD2 (6 bases). Germline V lookup: CDR1 SNHLY, CDR2 FYNNEI. V dropped 7 bases and J dropped 6 bases, with 18 bases sitting between them. The CDR3 sequence is 15 residues long. CDR3 region: CASTRDSPYSGELFF. In DNA form, the CDR3 reads TGTGCCAGCACTCGGGACTCCCCATACTCCGGGGAGCTGTTTTTT.

There are many counts of this clone. This chain links TRBV12-3 or TRBV12-4 with TRBJ1-4, with D maybe TRBD1 (5 bases). Trimming stripped 1 base from V and 1 base from J, with 10 bases between. This CDR3 spans 16 amino acids. As DNA, the CDR3 is TGTGCCAGCAGTTTAGAAGGCAGGGTAACTAATGAAAAACTGTTTTTT. This gives the protein CASSLEGRVTNEKLFF.

This clone was recorded at least ten times. The rearrangement joins TRBV5-5 to TRBJ1-6; D is uncertain. The CDR3 is 16 residues long. The V and J ends lost 2 bases and 0 bases respectively, with 9 bases between them. Looked up from germline, CDR1 is SGHKS and CDR2 is YYEKEE (reference sequence). The CDR3 sequence is CASSLGPSSYNSPLHF. The CDR3 DNA reads TGTGCCAGCAGCTTAGGGCCCAGCTCCTATAATTCACCCCTCCACTTT. Full variable domain (remainder filled in from reference TRBV5-5 and TRBJ1-6): DAGVTQSPTHLIKTRGQQVTLRCSPISGHKSVSWYQQVLGQGPQFIFQYYEKEERGRGNFPDRFSARQFPNYSSELNVNALLLGDSALYLCASSLGPSSYNSPLHFGNGTRLTVT.

This clone was seen many times. The identical CDR3 is also encoded by other nucleotide sequences in the sample. This chain links TRBV10-3 with TRBJ2-1; tentatively, D is TRBD2 (6 bases). The germline V gene encodes CDR1 ENHRY and CDR2 SYGVKD. The CDR3 is made up of 15 amino acids. The V gene lost 4 bases and the J gene lost 0 bases, with 10 bases spanning the gap. DNA of the CDR3: TGTGCCATCAGTGTTCGGGGGACCTCCTACAATGAGCAGTTCTTC. It encodes CAISVRGTSYNEQFF.

This clone was counted ten times or more. The J gene is TRBJ2-7, the V gene TRBV7-9, with 7 bases that match TRBD2. Germline CDR1 and CDR2: SEHNR and FQNEAQ (reference sequence). The CDR3 sequence is 15 residues long. V lost 2 bases, J lost 1 base, and 5 bases stayed unmatched. CDR3 protein: CASSLQRGLSYEQYF. In nucleotides, the CDR3 is TGTGCCAGCAGCTTACAGCGGGGCCTATCCTACGAGCAGTACTTC.

This clone was counted ten times or more. J is TRBJ2-7 and V is TRBV5-1, with 8 nucleotides matching TRBD1. Germline CDR1 and CDR2: SGHRS and YFSETQ. V lost 7 bases and J lost 7; bases outside the gene matches: 10. The CDR3 totals 13 residues. In DNA, the CDR3 is TGCGCCAGCGGAACCAGGACAGGGACAGAGCAGTACTTC. Protein sequence: CASGTRTGTEQYF.

A word on this clone: This may come from a read error, since a much larger clone is one base off. The V call is TRBV11-2, the J call TRBJ1-3; 8 bases agree with TRBD1. The CDR3 is 17 residues long. CDR1 is SGHAT, CDR2 FQNNGV, per germline. V gave up 5 bases and J gave up 7 bases; unmatched junction bases: 16. The CDR3 DNA reads as TGTGCCAGCAGCAGGCTTGGGGCAGGGGGCTCTCGGAACACCATATATTTT. This codes for CASSRLGAGGSRNTIYF.

This clone was recorded at least ten times. V is TRBV6-1 and J is TRBJ1-5; D is unresolved. Trimming stripped 6 bases from V and 0 bases from J, with 15 bases between. The germline gives CDR1 MNHNS, CDR2 SASEGT. CDR3 size: 16 residues. The CDR3 is CASRPRGVYSNQPQHF. The CDR3 DNA follows: TGTGCCAGCAGGCCTAGAGGCGTTTATAGCAATCAGCCCCAGCATTTT.

Many counts were recorded for this clone. V usage is TRBV12-3 or TRBV12-4 and J usage is TRBJ1-1, with TRBD1 matching 8 bases. This CDR3 is 14 amino acids long. Unmatched junction bases numbered 7, after V lost 9 bases and J lost 1 base. For the CDR3, the DNA is TGTGCCAGTATACCCGGACAGGGGAACACTGAAGCTTTCTTT. This codes for CASIPGQGNTEAFF.

At least ten counts were recorded for this clone. The V gene is TRBV3-1, the J gene TRBJ2-1; 8 positions match TRBD2. V trimming: 2 bases; J trimming: 9 bases; junction bases outside the gene matches: 15. Germline V gene lookup returns CDR1 LGHDT and CDR2 YNNKEL (reference sequence). The CDR3 spans 17 residues. CDR3 protein: CASSQLAGDPDFGEQFF. CDR3 in DNA: TGTGCCAGCAGCCAACTAGCGGGCGATCCTGATTTCGGTGAGCAGTTCTTC.

This clone was detected ten times or more. The J gene is TRBJ1-1, the V gene TRBV12-3 or TRBV12-4; weak D call: TRBD1 (5 bases). V lost 5 bases and J 0 bases, leaving 10 bases between the germline ends. CDR3 length equals 14 residues. CDR3: CASSRAGLNTEAFF. In DNA, the CDR3 is TGTGCCAGCAGTCGAGCAGGGCTGAACACTGAAGCTTTCTTT.

This clone was picked up a small number of times. A clone one base away is much larger, so this may be a read error. The identical CDR3 is also encoded by other nucleotide sequences in the sample. The CDR3 DNA is TGTGCCAGTAGATCGACAGTTACCACCGGTGAGCTGTTTTTT. Protein sequence: CASRSTVTTGELFF. V usage is TRBV19 and J usage is TRBJ2-2, with D possibly matching TRBD1 (5 bases). The germline V gene encodes CDR1 LNHDA and CDR2 SQIVND (reference sequence). This CDR3 contains 14 residues.

This clone was counted at least ten times. V gene TRBV5-6 combines with J gene TRBJ1-2; D ambiguous. CDR1 is SGHDT and CDR2 is YYEEEE in the germline V gene. V lost 4 bases and J 1 base, leaving 17 bases between the germline ends. This CDR3 has 16 residues. The CDR3 region has the DNA TGTGCCAGCAGCCGGGGAGGGCTTAATAATAACTATGGCTACACCTTC. Its protein product is CASSRGGLNNNYGYTF.

This clone has at least ten counts. The chain uses TRBV3-1 and TRBJ1-4, with unresolved D. CDR3 size: 16 residues. Germline values: CDR1 LGHDT, CDR2 YNNKEL (reference sequence). Trimming left V 7 bases short and J 0 bases short, with 15 bases between. The CDR3 nucleotides read TGTGCCAGCACGGACGGATACATAGCAACTAATGAAAAACTGTTTTTT. Amino acid sequence: CASTDGYIATNEKLFF.